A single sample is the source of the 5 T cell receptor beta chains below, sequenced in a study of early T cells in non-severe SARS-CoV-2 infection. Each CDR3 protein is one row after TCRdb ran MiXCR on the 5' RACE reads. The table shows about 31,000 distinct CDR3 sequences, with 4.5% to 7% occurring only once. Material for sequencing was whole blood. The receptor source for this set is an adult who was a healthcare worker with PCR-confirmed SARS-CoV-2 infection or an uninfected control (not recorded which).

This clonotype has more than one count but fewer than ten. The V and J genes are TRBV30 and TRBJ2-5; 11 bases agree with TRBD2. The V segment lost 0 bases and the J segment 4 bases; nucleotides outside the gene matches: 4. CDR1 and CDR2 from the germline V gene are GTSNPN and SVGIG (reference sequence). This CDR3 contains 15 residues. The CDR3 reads CAWSVLAGGGETQYF. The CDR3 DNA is TGTGCCTGGAGTGTCTTAGCGGGAGGGGGAGAGACCCAGTACTTC.

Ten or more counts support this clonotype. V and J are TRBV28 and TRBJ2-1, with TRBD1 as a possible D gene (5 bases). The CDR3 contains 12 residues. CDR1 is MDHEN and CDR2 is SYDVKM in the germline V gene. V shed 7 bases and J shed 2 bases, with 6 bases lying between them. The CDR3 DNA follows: TGTGCCAGCAACAGGCCCTACAATGAGCAGTTCTTC. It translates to CASNRPYNEQFF.

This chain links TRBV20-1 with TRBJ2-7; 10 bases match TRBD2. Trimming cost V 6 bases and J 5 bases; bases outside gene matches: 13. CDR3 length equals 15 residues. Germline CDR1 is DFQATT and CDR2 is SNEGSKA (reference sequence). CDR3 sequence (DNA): TGCAGTGCGACAGAGGCTAGCGGGAGTGGAGACGAGCAGTACTTC. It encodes CSATEASGSGDEQYF.

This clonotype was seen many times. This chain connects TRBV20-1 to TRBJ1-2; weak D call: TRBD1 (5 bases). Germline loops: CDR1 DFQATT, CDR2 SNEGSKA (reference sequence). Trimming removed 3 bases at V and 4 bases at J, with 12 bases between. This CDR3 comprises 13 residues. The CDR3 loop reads CSARKQALYGYTF. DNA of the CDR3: TGCAGTGCTAGGAAACAGGCGCTCTATGGCTACACCTTC.

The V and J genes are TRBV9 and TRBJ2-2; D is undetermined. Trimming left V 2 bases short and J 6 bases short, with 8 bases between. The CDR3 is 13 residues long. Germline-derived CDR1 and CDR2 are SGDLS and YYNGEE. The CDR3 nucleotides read TGTGCCAGCAGCGTCGCGACCGCCGGGGAGCTGTTTTTT. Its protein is CASSVATAGELFF.